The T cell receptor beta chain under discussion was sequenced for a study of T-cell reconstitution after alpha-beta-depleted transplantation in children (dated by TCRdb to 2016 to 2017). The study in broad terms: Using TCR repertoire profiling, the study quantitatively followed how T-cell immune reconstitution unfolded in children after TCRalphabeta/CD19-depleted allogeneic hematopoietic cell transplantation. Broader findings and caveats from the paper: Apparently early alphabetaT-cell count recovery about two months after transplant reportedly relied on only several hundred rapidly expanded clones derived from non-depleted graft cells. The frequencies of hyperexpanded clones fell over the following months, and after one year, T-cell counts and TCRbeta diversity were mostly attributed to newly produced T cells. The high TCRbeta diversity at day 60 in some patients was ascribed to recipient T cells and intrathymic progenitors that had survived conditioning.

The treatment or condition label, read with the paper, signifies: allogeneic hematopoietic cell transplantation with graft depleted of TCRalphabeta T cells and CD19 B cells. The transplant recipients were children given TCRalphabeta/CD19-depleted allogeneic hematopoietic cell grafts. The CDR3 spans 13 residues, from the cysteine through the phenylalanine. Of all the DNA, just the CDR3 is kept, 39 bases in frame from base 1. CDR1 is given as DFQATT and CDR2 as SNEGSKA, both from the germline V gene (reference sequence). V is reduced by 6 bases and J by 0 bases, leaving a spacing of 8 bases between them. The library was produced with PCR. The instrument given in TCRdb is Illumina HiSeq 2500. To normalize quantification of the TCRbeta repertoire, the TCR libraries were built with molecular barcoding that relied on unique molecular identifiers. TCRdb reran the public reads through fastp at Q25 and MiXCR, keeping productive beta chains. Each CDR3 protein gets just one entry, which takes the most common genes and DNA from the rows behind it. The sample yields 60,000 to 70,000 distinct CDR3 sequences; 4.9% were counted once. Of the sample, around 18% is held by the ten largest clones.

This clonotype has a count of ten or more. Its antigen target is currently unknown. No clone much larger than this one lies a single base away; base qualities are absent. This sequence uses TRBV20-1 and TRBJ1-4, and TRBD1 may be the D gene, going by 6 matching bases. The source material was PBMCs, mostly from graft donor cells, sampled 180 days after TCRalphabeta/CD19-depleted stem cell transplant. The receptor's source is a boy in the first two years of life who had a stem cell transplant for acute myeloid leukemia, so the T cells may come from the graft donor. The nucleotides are TGCAGTGCCACAGGGCCAACTAATGAAAAACTGTTTTTT. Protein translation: CSATGPTNEKLFF.